This T cell receptor beta chain stems from a study of PD-1 blockade in classical Hodgkin lymphoma. This clone occurred once. The antigen is unknown. One end of the junction is discordant with germline, which a read error may explain. Additional DNA sequences in this sample encode the identical CDR3. Produced via immunoSEQ multiplex PCR; TCRdb's table is partial and in-frame only. The sample lists roughly 100,000 clones, roughly 91% occurring once. The germline V gene encodes CDR1 MDHEN and CDR2 SYDVKM. The CDR3 sequence is 16 residues long. The time point denotes: cycle 4 day 1 (C4D1), after less than seven weeks of nivolumab. Every patient was affected by relapse after autologous stem cell transplantation, while exposure to brentuximab vedotin was not uniform. Study conclusions and caveats: CD4+ TCR diversity, unlike CD8+, rose significantly by C4D1. Reported baseline diversity: healthy donors highest, relapsed/refractory patients lowest.

Specimen: peripheral blood mononuclear cells (PBMCs), collected before the fourth cycle of nivolumab. The rearrangement uses TRBV28 and TRBJ1-5, with a tentative D call TRBD1 (5 bases). The TCR comes from a human donor with classical Hodgkin lymphoma. The CDR3 DNA is TGTGCCAGTAGTTTACATGCAGGGATGAGCAATCAGCCCCAGCATTTT. Translated, it gives CASSLHAGMSNQPQHF. The full variable domain, with the rest looked up from reference TRBV28 and TRBJ1-5, is DVKVTQSSRYLVKRTGEKVFLECVQDMDHENMFWYRQDPGLGLRLIYFSYDVKMKEKGDIPEGYSVSREKKERFSLILESASTNQTSMYLCASSLHAGMSNQPQHFGDGTRLSIL.